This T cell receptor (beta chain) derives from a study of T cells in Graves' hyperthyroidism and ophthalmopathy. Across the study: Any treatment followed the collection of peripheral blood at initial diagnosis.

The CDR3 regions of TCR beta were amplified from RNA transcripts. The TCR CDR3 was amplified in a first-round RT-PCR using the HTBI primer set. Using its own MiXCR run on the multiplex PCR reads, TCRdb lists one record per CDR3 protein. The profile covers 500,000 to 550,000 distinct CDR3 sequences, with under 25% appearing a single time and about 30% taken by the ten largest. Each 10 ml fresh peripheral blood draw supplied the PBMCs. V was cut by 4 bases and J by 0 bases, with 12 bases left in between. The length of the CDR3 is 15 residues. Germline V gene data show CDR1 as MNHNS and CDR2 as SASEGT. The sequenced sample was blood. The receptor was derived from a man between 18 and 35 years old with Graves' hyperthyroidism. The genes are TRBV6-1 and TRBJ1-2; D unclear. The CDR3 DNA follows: TGTGCCAGCAGTGCCGGTCCCGGCCCTAACTATGGCTACACCTTC. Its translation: CASSAGPGPNYGYTF.